A single sample gave rise to the 32 T cell receptor beta chains below, sequenced in a study of memory CD4+ T cells and cytomegalovirus serostatus. Single viable CD3+CD4+CD8-CD45RO+ cells were sorted as the memory CD4+ T cells. The method was immunoSEQ multiplex PCR; TCRdb's version includes in-frame clones alone and lacks a portion of them. The table includes under 55,000 clones, about 80% detected once. The sample taken for sequencing was memory CD4+ T cells from blood. The receptors stem from an adult in good health and CMV-seropositive.

This rearrangement joins TRBV2 to TRBJ1-5; D remains ambiguous. In germline, CDR1 is SNHLY, CDR2 FYNNEI. V lost 3 bases, J lost 4 bases, and 4 bases lay in between. The CDR3 sequence is 12 residues long. The CDR3 loop is CASSEGNQPQHF. Here the CDR3 DNA reads TGTGCCAGCAGTGAGGGGAATCAGCCCCAGCATTTT. Drawing the rest from reference TRBV2 and TRBJ1-5, the complete variable domain is EPEVTQTPSHQVTQMGQEVILRCVPISNHLYFYWYRQILGQKVEFLVSFYNNEISEKSEIFDDQFSVERPDGSNFTLKIRSTKLEDSAMYFCASSEGNQPQHFGDGTRLSIL.

The chain uses TRBV6-6 and TRBJ2-7, with D tentatively TRBD1 (6 bases). The length of the CDR3 is 13 residues. Trimming stripped 8 bases from V and 0 bases from J, with 11 bases between. The V gene's germline CDR1 is MNHNY and CDR2 SVGAGI (reference sequence). CDR3 protein: CASALQGSYEQYF. The DNA of the CDR3 is TGTGCCAGCGCCCTACAGGGCTCCTACGAGCAGTACTTC.

The V call is TRBV29-1, the J call TRBJ2-5, with a weak D call TRBD1 (5 bases). Germline-derived CDR1 and CDR2 are SQVTM and ANQGSEA. The CDR3 is made up of 11 amino acids. V lost 3 bases, J lost 5 bases, and 7 bases lay in between. The CDR3 DNA sequence: TGCAGCGTTGACTCAGGGGAGACCCAGTACTTC. As protein: CSVDSGETQYF.

This clone occurred a few times. The chain employs TRBV9 and TRBJ2-2; D could derive from TRBD1 or TRBD2 (5 bases each). V dropped 3 bases and J dropped 8 bases, with 17 bases sitting between them. CDR3 length: 15 residues. CDR1 SGDLS and CDR2 YYNGEE come from the germline V gene. The CDR3 sequence is CASSAGTLGRGELFF. The CDR3 nucleotides read TGTGCCAGCAGCGCAGGGACCCTTGGTAGGGGGGAGCTGTTTTTT.

This clone was seen more than once but under ten times. This chain connects TRBV30 to TRBJ1-2, with D maybe TRBD1 (5 bases). CDR1 and CDR2 (germline): GTSNPN, SVGIG (reference sequence). This CDR3 is 11 amino acids long. V lost 7 bases and J lost 5, with 11 bases in between. CDR3 coding DNA: TGTGCCTCCCACGACAGATATGGCTACACCTTC. Translation: CASHDRYGYTF.

The chain links TRBV6-1 to TRBJ2-1; no definite D call. This CDR3 has 11 amino acids. V dropped 3 bases and J dropped 7 bases, with 4 bases sitting between them. Germline V gene data show CDR1 as MNHNS and CDR2 as SASEGT. CDR3 sequence reads: CASSEPNEQFF. DNA for the CDR3: TGTGCCAGCAGTGAGCCGAATGAGCAGTTCTTC.

The gene calls are TRBV14 and TRBJ1-6; D is perhaps TRBD1 (5 bases). Germline-derived CDR1 and CDR2 are SGHDN and FVKESK. The germline V and J ends were trimmed by 0 bases and 9 bases, with 9 bases remaining between them. The CDR3 is 14 amino acids. The CDR3 is CASSQEGRGSPLHF. Here the CDR3 DNA reads TGTGCCAGCAGCCAAGAAGGGAGGGGTTCACCCCTCCACTTT.

The gene calls are TRBV5-1 and TRBJ2-3; D remains ambiguous. The V end was cut by 0 bases, the J end by 2 bases, with 13 bases between. Germline V gene data show CDR1 as SGHRS and CDR2 as YFSETQ. The CDR3 sequence is 16 residues long. CDR3 in DNA: TGCGCCAGCAGCTTGGGTGGACCTTGGAACACAGATACGCAGTATTTT. It specifies CASSLGGPWNTDTQYF.

This CDR3 is CASSAAEGYTF. The CDR3 DNA reads as TGTGCCAGCTCAGCGGCGGAAGGCTACACCTTC. The chain couples TRBV18 to TRBJ1-2; D call uncertain. Trimming removed 5 bases from V and 8 bases from J, with 9 bases in between. The V gene's germline CDR1 is KGHSH and CDR2 LQKENI. This CDR3 comprises 11 residues. The complete variable domain, with remaining parts taken from reference TRBV18 and TRBJ1-2, reads NAGVMQNPRHLVRRRGQEARLRCSPMKGHSHVYWYRQLPEEGLKFMVYLQKENIIDESGMPKERFSAEFPKEGPSILRIQQVVRGDSAAYFCASSAAEGYTFGSGTRLTVV.

This chain joins TRBV11-2 and TRBJ1-2; 7 bases are shared with TRBD1. Trimming cost V 5 bases and J 4 bases; bases outside gene matches: 7. Germline loops: CDR1 SGHAT, CDR2 FQNNGV. The length of the CDR3 is 14 residues. The CDR3 region is CASSPPTGRYGYTF. The CDR3 DNA sequence: TGTGCCAGCAGCCCCCCGACAGGGCGCTATGGCTACACCTTC.

The chain recombines TRBV28 with TRBJ2-7, with 11 bases identical to TRBD2. Looked up from germline, CDR1 is MDHEN and CDR2 is SYDVKM. The CDR3 consists of 14 residues. V lost 6 bases to trimming and J lost 7 bases; unmatched junction nucleotides: 8. DNA for the CDR3: TGTGCCAGCAGGACTAGCGGGAACCGGGGGGAGCAGTACTTC. Its translation is CASRTSGNRGEQYF.

The chain is built from TRBV6-6 and TRBJ2-7, with TRBD1 identical over 7 bases. Germline V gene data show CDR1 as MNHNY and CDR2 as SVGAGI (reference sequence). The CDR3 covers 15 residues. J gave up 5 bases and V 2 bases, and 9 bases lay outside the gene matches. Here the CDR3 reads CASSYLGGSRNEQYF. CDR3 nucleotides: TGTGCCAGCAGTTACCTAGGGGGCTCTAGAAACGAGCAGTACTTC.

V and J are TRBV7-9 and TRBJ1-1; unclear D gene. The germline V and J ends were trimmed by 2 bases and 2 bases, with 6 bases remaining between them. The CDR3 spans 13 residues. Germline V gene sequence: CDR1 SEHNR, CDR2 FQNEAQ (reference sequence). The CDR3: CASSLSKNTEAFF. DNA of the CDR3: TGTGCCAGCAGCTTAAGTAAAAACACTGAAGCTTTCTTT.

V usage is TRBV30 and J usage is TRBJ1-3, with D perhaps TRBD1 (5 bases). CDR1 and CDR2 from the germline V gene are GTSNPN and SVGIG (reference sequence). V was trimmed by 7 bases and J by 7 bases, leaving 14 bases between them. CDR3 length equals 12 residues. This CDR3 reads CASYLEGNTIYF. The CDR3, as DNA: TGTGCCTCTTATCTGGAGGGGAACACCATATATTTT.

V and J are TRBV5-6 and TRBJ2-7, with D possibly being TRBD2 (6 bases). The CDR3 runs 14 residues. CDR1 is SGHDT and CDR2 is YYEEEE in the germline V gene. The V and J ends lost 4 bases and 1 base respectively, with 12 bases between them. Here the CDR3 reads CASSVTGLSYEQYF. The CDR3 DNA follows: TGTGCCAGCAGCGTAACAGGACTATCCTACGAGCAGTACTTC.

The chain links TRBV28 to TRBJ2-1; 9 nucleotides line up with TRBD1. This CDR3 comprises 18 residues. V dropped 4 bases and J dropped 5; count of bases not matched to a gene: 15. The germline gives CDR1 MDHEN, CDR2 SYDVKM. The CDR3 DNA sequence: TGTGCCAGCAGTTCCATAACCAACAGGGGGCGCGGGCACAATGAGCAGTTCTTC. Its protein is CASSSITNRGRGHNEQFF.

This clone was found once. The chain recombines TRBV19 with TRBJ1-5; weak D call: TRBD1 (5 bases). The CDR3 sequence is 15 residues long. V lost 3 bases, J lost 6 bases, and 15 bases lay in between. Per germline, CDR1 LNHDA and CDR2 SQIVND (reference sequence). CDR3 in DNA: TGTGCCAGTAGTATCATCGGGGGGAAGGGTCAGCCCCAGCATTTT. Amino acid sequence: CASSIIGGKGQPQHF. The variable domain in full, completed from reference TRBV19 and TRBJ1-5, reads DGGITQSPKYLFRKEGQNVTLSCEQNLNHDAMYWYRQDPGQGLRLIYYSQIVNDFQKGDIAEGYSVSREKKESFPLTVTSAQKNPTAFYLCASSIIGGKGQPQHFGDGTRLSIL.

The V gene is TRBV5-1, the J gene TRBJ2-1, with 10 bases that match TRBD2. V lost 4 bases to trimming and J lost 9 bases; unmatched junction nucleotides: 10. CDR3 length equals 15 residues. Germline V gene lookup returns CDR1 SGHRS and CDR2 YFSETQ. The CDR3 DNA is TGCGCCAGCAGCGGTCGCCTAGCGGGAGAGGGTGAGCAGTTCTTC. Its protein product is CASSGRLAGEGEQFF.

The chain joins TRBV30 to TRBJ2-5, with a tentative D call TRBD1 (5 bases). This CDR3 region has 16 residues. V gave up 0 bases and J gave up 1 base, with 15 bases separating them. Germline lookup yields CDR1 GTSNPN and CDR2 SVGIG (reference sequence). As DNA, the CDR3 is TGTGCCTGGAGTGTACGGCAGGAAGGGGTCCAAGAGACCCAGTACTTC. It translates to CAWSVRQEGVQETQYF.

DNA of the CDR3: TGCGCCAGCACTACGTGCCTAGCGGGGGCCTTGGAGCAGTACTTC. Protein product: CASTTCLAGALEQYF. The V and J genes are TRBV10-1 and TRBJ2-7; 10 bases match TRBD2. The CDR3 sequence is 15 residues long. Germline lookup yields CDR1 WNHNN and CDR2 SYGVQD (reference sequence). Trimming at V came to 7 bases and at J to 7 bases, leaving 13 bases not matched to a gene.

This sequence joins TRBV30 and TRBJ2-3; 8 bases align to TRBD2. The germline CDR1 and CDR2 sequences are GTSNPN and SVGIG (reference sequence). V trimming: 1 base; J trimming: 2 bases; junction bases outside the gene matches: 5. CDR3 size: 15 residues. The CDR3 DNA reads as TGTGCCTGGAGTGCGGGGGGGTCCCCCACAGATACGCAGTATTTT. It specifies CAWSAGGSPTDTQYF. The complete variable domain, with remaining parts taken from reference TRBV30 and TRBJ2-3, reads SQTIHQWPATLVQPVGSPLSLECTVEGTSNPNLYWYRQAAGRGLQLLFYSVGIGQISSEVPQNLSASRPQDRQFILSSKKLLLSDSGFYLCAWSAGGSPTDTQYFGPGTRLTVL.

This chain links TRBV5-6 with TRBJ2-5; 9 nucleotides line up with TRBD1. Germline V gene sequence: CDR1 SGHDT, CDR2 YYEEEE. CDR3 length: 18 residues. V was pared by 4 bases and J by 4 bases, with 17 bases of the junction left unmatched. CDR3 amino acids: CASSPLDRGQGRRETQYF. The CDR3 DNA sequence: TGTGCCAGCAGCCCCTTAGACAGAGGACAGGGGAGGAGAGAGACCCAGTACTTC.

CDR3 region: CASSSGSLSTDTQYF. As DNA, the CDR3 is TGTGCCAGCAGCTCGGGCAGCTTAAGCACAGATACGCAGTATTTT. The rearrangement links TRBV11-3 to TRBJ2-3, with D hard to call. This CDR3 is 15 amino acids long. Trimming took off 4 bases at V and 0 bases at J, with 11 bases between the two ends. Germline CDR1 and CDR2: SGHNT and YENEEA.

This chain joins TRBV5-4 and TRBJ2-3; D is unresolved. Per germline, CDR1 SGHNT and CDR2 YYREEE (reference sequence). V lost 2 bases and J 1 base, leaving 11 bases between the germline ends. The CDR3 is 15 residues long. In DNA, the CDR3 is TGTGCCAGCAGCTTCTTCAGTCGGGGCACAGATACGCAGTATTTT. It encodes CASSFFSRGTDTQYF.

Turning to this clone: Other DNA variants within this sample encode the same CDR3. In DNA form, the CDR3 reads TGTGCCAGCAGCCGGACCGGGACCCAAGAGACCCAGTACTTC. It translates to CASSRTGTQETQYF. The chain links TRBV5-4 to TRBJ2-5; the D call may be TRBD1 or TRBD2 (5 bases each). This CDR3 region has 14 residues. Germline-derived CDR1 and CDR2 are SGHNT and YYREEE (reference sequence). V was clipped by 4 bases and J by 1 base, with 11 bases between them. The whole variable domain, remainder taken from reference TRBV5-4 and TRBJ2-5, is ETGVTQSPTHLIKTRGQQVTLRCSSQSGHNTVSWYQQALGQGPQFIFQYYREEENGRGNFPPRFSGLQFPNYSSELNVNALELDDSALYLCASSRTGTQETQYFGPGTRLLVL.

The V and J genes are TRBV29-1 and TRBJ1-2, with D perhaps matching TRBD1 (5 bases). Trimming removed 7 bases at V and 8 bases at J, with 14 bases between. Per germline, CDR1 SQVTM and CDR2 ANQGSEA. The CDR3 covers 11 residues. This CDR3 reads CSAEAGKGYTF. CDR3 coding DNA: TGCAGCGCTGAGGCAGGGAAGGGCTACACCTTC.

The V call is TRBV4-2, the J call TRBJ2-3; 12 nucleotides match TRBD2. CDR3 length: 16 residues. CDR1 and CDR2 from the germline V gene are LGHNA and YNFKEQ. V was pared by 3 bases and J by 4 bases, with 5 bases of the junction left unmatched. The CDR3 DNA sequence: TGTGCCAGCAGCCAGGAGACTAGCGGGGGCCCAGATACGCAGTATTTT. This sequence encodes CASSQETSGGPDTQYF.

V usage is TRBV7-9 and J usage is TRBJ2-4; TRBD2 might be the D (6 bases). The V gene lost 7 bases and the J gene lost 4 bases, with 14 bases spanning the gap. The CDR3 spans 14 residues. CDR1 and CDR2 (germline): SEHNR, FQNEAQ (reference sequence). The CDR3 loop is CASTLAEGKNIQYF. Here the CDR3 DNA reads TGTGCCAGCACCTTGGCGGAGGGTAAAAACATTCAGTACTTC.

This chain links TRBV7-2 with TRBJ2-5, with TRBD2 matching over 14 bases. The germline gives CDR1 SGHTA, CDR2 FQGNSA. V shed 4 bases, J shed 5 bases, and the junction held 9 bases outside the gene matches. The CDR3 is 17 residues long. This CDR3 reads CASSSYPGLAGVETQYF. Here the CDR3 DNA reads TGTGCCAGCAGCTCCTATCCGGGACTAGCGGGAGTGGAGACCCAGTACTTC.

The chain employs TRBV28 and TRBJ1-6; TRBD1 is a possible D gene (5 bases). This CDR3 has 14 residues. CDR1 and CDR2 (germline): MDHEN, SYDVKM. Trimming shortened V by 6 bases and J by 9 bases, and 15 bases separated the two germline ends. CDR3 sequence (DNA): TGTGCCAGCAGCCCGGGGGGAAGCCGTTCACCCCTCCACTTT. Its protein is CASSPGGSRSPLHF.

The chain links TRBV5-1 to TRBJ2-7; a possible D gene is TRBD1 (5 bases). This CDR3 region has 13 residues. Looked up from germline, CDR1 is SGHRS and CDR2 is YFSETQ. The germline V and J ends were trimmed by 1 base and 3 bases, with 8 bases remaining between them. The CDR3 sequence: CASSLLGDYEQYF. DNA for the CDR3: TGCGCCAGCAGCTTGCTAGGGGACTACGAGCAGTACTTC.

This clone occurred a few times. The chain recombines TRBV9 with TRBJ2-1; TRBD2 aligns across 14 bases. CDR1 and CDR2 from the germline V gene are SGDLS and YYNGEE. V gave up 2 bases and J gave up 9 bases; unmatched junction bases: 4. The CDR3 consists of 15 residues. CDR3 sequence (DNA): TGTGCCAGCAGCGTTGGGACTAGCGGGAGCGCTGAGCAGTTCTTC. It yields the protein CASSVGTSGSAEQFF.